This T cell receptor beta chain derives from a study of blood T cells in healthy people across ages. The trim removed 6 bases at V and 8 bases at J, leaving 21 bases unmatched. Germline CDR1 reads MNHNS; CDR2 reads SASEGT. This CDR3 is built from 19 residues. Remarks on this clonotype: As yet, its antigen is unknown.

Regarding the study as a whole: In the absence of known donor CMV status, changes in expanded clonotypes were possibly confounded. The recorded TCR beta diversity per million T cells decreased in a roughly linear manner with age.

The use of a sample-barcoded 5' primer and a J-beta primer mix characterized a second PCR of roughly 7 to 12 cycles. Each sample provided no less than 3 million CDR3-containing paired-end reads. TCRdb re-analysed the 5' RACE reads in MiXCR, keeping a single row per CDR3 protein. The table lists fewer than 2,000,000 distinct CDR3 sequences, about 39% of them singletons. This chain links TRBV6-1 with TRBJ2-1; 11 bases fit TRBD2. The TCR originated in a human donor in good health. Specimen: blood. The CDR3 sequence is CASRSGALAGVTHGDEQFF. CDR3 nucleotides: TGTGCCAGCAGAAGTGGGGCACTAGCGGGGGTTACTCACGGCGATGAGCAGTTCTTC.